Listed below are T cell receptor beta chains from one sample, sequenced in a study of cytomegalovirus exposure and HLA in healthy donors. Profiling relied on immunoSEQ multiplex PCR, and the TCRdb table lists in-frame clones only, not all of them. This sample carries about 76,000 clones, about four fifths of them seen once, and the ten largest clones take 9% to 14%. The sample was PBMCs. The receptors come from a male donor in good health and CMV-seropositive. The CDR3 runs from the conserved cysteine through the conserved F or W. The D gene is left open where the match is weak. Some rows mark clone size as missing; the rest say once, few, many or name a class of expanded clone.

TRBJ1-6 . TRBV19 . TGTGCCAGTACGAGACAGCGACTTAATTCACCCCTCCACTTT CASTRQRLNSPLHF
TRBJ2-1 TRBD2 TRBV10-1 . TGCGCCAGCAGTGAGTCGAGGCTAGCGGAAAGCTCCTACAATGAGCAGTTCTTC CASSESRLAESSYNEQFF
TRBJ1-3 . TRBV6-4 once TGTGCCAGCCCCCATCCTTTCGGGGGTGGAGGAAACACCATATATTTT CASPHPFGGGGNTIYF
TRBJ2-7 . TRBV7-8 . TGTGCCAGCAGCTTAGAAGGCGGGACCTACGAGCAGTACTTC CASSLEGGTYEQYF
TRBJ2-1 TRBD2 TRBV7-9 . TGTGCCAGCAGCTTAGGTGGCGGGAGGGCCGCGGGCAATGAGCAGTTCTTC CASSLGGGRAAGNEQFF
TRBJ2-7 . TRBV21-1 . TGTGCCAGCAGCGGGACACCCTGTACCTACGAGCAGTACTTC CASSGTPCTYEQYF
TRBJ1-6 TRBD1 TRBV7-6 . TGTGCCAGCAGCAACCGACAGGGCAACTCACCCCTCCACTTT CASSNRQGNSPLHF
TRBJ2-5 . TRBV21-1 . TGTGCCAGCAGCAAAGCGAAACCCGGGGGACAAGAGACCCAGTACTTC CASSKAKPGGQETQYF
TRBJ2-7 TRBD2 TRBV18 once TGTGCCAGCTCACCGAGACAGACTAGCTCGCGCGAGCAGTACTTC CASSPRQTSSREQYF
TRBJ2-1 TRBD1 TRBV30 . TGTGCCTGGAGTGCGGACAGGGCGGATGAGCAGTTCTTC CAWSADRADEQFF
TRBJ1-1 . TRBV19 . TGTGCCAGTGATGCGACAGGCCGCATGAACACTGAAGCTTTCTTT CASDATGRMNTEAFF
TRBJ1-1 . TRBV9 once TGTGCCAGCAGCGTAGCTTGGGGGCGAACTGAAGCTTTCTTT CASSVAWGRTEAFF
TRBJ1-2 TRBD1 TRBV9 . TGTGCCAGCAGTGACCTCGACAGGGAATACTATGGCTACACCTTC CASSDLDREYYGYTF
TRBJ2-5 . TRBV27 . TGTGCCAGCGGGGTCCGGAGTGAACTAGAAGAGACCCAGTACTTC CASGVRSELEETQYF
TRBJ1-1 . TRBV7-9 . TGTGCCAGCAGCTTAGCAAAGGGAGGGGGCACTGAAGCTTTCTTT CASSLAKGGGTEAFF
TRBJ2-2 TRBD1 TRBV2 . TGTGCCAGCAGAAACCGGGACAGGGCTAAAGGGGAGCTGTTTTTT CASRNRDRAKGELFF
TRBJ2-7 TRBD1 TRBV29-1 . TGCAGCGTCGCGGGACAGGGGACCTACGAGCAGTACTTC CSVAGQGTYEQYF
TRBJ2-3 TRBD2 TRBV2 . TGTGCCAGCAGGGGAGGCGGGAGGGCCGGCACAGATACGCAGTATTTT CASRGGGRAGTDTQYF
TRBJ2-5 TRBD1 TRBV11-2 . TGTGCCAGCAGCTACACATACAGGGGAGAGACCCAGTACTTC CASSYTYRGETQYF
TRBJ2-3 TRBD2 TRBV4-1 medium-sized TGCGCCAGCAGCCGCCCGACTAGCGGCAGAGGAAGAGATACGCAGTATTTT CASSRPTSGRGRDTQYF
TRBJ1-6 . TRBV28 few TGTGCCAGCAGTTTAGGCAGTGGCTCACCCCTCCACTTT CASSLGSGSPLHF
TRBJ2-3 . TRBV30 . TGTGCCTGGAGTGTCCCGGGGAGGAGCACAGATACGCAGTATTTT CAWSVPGRSTDTQYF
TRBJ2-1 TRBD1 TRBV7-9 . TGTGCCAGCCGCCTCCCCGGGACAGGGGAGAATGAGCAGTTCTTC CASRLPGTGENEQFF
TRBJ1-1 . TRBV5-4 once TGTGCCAGCAGCTGGAGGACTGGGAACACTGAAGCTTTCTTT CASSWRTGNTEAFF
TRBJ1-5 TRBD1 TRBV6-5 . TGTGCCAGCAGTGGGTCAGGGGGTTATCAGCCCCAGCATTTT CASSGSGGYQPQHF
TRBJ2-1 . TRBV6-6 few TGTGCCAGCAGTTACGGGACAATGGCCTACAATGAGCAGTTCTTC CASSYGTMAYNEQFF
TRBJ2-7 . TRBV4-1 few TGCGCCAGCAGCCAAGAGGGGCTAGCGAGTGGGGAGCAGTACTTC CASSQEGLASGEQYF
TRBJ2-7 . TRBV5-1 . TGCGCCAGCAGCTTAGAGGGGGTATCCTACGAGCAGTACTTC CASSLEGVSYEQYF
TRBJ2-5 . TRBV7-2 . TGTGCCAGCAGCTTAGGGGGGGTTGGCGAGACCCAGTACTTC CASSLGGVGETQYF
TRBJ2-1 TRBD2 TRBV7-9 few TGTGCCAGCAGCCCCGGGACTAGCGGGGGGGGCGATGAGCAGTTCTTC CASSPGTSGGGDEQFF
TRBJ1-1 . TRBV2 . TGTGCCAGCAGTATGACAGGCCCCACTGAAGCTTTCTTT CASSMTGPTEAFF
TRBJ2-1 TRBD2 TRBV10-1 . TGCGCCAGCGGCCGGGAGGGTGGTGAGCAGTTCTTC CASGREGGEQFF
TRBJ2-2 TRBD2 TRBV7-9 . TGTTCCAGCAGCTTCGAGCGGGACTCCATTCCCGGGGAGCTGTTTTTT CSSSFERDSIPGELFF
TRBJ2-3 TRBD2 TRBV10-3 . TGTGCCATCAGTGAGTCAACTAGCGCGCAGTATTTT CAISESTSAQYF
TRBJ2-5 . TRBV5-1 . TGCGCCAGCAGCTTGGGGGGACTGGGGGAGACCCAGTACTTC CASSLGGLGETQYF
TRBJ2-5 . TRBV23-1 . TGCGCCAGCAGTCAACCGCGTACGGAGGACCAAGAGACCCAGTACTTC CASSQPRTEDQETQYF
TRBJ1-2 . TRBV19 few TGTGCCAGCAAGCCAGGGGCCGGGAACTATGGCTACACCTTC CASKPGAGNYGYTF
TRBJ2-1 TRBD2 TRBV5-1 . TGCGCCAGCAGCTTGAATACCGGGACTAGCGGGAGCAGGGAGCAGTTCTTC CASSLNTGTSGSREQFF
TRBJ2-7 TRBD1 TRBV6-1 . TGTGCCAGCAGTACCCGGGACAGGAACGAGCAGTACTTC CASSTRDRNEQYF
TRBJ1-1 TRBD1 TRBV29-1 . TGCAGCGTGTCGACAGGGGGAAACACTGAAGCTTTCTTT CSVSTGGNTEAFF
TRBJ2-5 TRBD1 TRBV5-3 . TGTGCCAGAAGTATGACAGGGGGCGGACAAGAGACCCAGTACTTC CARSMTGGGQETQYF
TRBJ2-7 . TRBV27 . TGTGCCGTGACTACCCTCTATGAGCAGTACTTC CAVTTLYEQYF
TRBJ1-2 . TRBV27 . TGTGCCAGCACCAGGGCGGGGCAGGGAGGGCTACTAGCTGGCTACACCTTC CASTRAGQGGLLAGYTF